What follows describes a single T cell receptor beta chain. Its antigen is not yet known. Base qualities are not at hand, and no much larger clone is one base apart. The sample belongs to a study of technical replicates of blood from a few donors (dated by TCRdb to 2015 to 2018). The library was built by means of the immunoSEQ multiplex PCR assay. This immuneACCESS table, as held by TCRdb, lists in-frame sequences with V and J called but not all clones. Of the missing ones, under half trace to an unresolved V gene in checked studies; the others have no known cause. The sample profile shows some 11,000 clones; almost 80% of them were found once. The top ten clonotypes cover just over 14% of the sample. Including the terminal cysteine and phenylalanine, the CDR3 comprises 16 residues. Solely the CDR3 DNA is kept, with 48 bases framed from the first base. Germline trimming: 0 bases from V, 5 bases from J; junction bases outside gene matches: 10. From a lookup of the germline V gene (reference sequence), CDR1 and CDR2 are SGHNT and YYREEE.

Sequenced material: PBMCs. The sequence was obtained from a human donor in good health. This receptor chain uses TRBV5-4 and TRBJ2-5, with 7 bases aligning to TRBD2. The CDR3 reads CASSLALAGVRETQYF. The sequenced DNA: TGTGCCAGCAGCTTGGCGTTGGCGGGAGTACGGGAGACCCAGTACTTC.